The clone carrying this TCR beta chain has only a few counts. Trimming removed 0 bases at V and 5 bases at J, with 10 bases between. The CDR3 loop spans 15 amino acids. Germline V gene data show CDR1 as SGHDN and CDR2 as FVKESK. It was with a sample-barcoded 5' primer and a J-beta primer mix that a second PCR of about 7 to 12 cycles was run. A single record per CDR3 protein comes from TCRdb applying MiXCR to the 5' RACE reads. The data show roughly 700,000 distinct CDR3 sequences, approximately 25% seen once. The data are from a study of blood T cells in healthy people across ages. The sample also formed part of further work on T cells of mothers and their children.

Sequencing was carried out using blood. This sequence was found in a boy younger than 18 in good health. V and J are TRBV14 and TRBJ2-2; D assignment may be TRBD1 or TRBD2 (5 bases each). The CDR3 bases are TGTGCCAGCAGCCAAGATGGTTGGGGGACCGGGGAGCTGTTTTTT. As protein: CASSQDGWGTGELFF. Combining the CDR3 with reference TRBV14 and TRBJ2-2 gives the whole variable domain EAGVTQFPSHSVIEKGQTVTLRCDPISGHDNLYWYRRVMGKEIKFLLHFVKESKQDESGMPNNRFLAERTGGTYSTLKVQPAELEDSGVYFCASSQDGWGTGELFFGEGSRLTVL.